This T cell receptor (beta chain) was documented in a study of blood T cell repertoires in COVID-19. Overall study: From T cells, B-cell-depleted T cells, or PBMCs came the material, which was cDNA or gDNA.

In the study's own analysis: It was from reference gene primer amplification that nucleated cell counts were estimated. Sequencing used immunoSEQ multiplex PCR; TCRdb keeps in-frame clones, though not all of them. V and J calls plus clone size are reproduced from that table; the DNA served to infer D and trimming. The sample gives 150,000 or so clones, approximately 79% of which show up once; more than 7% is in the top ten. This clone turned up a few times. The sequencing input was peripheral blood. The receptor comes from a woman aged 60-75 years with COVID-19, enrolled during active disease.

CDR3 nucleotides: TGTGCCAGTAGTATCGCACAGGTTAACTATGGCTACACCTTC. Translating gives CASSIAQVNYGYTF. The V call is TRBV19, the J call TRBJ1-2; D possibly corresponds to TRBD1 (5 bases). Trimming removed 3 bases at V and 1 base at J, with 9 bases between. Germline CDR1 reads LNHDA; CDR2 reads SQIVND (reference sequence). The CDR3 covers 14 residues.